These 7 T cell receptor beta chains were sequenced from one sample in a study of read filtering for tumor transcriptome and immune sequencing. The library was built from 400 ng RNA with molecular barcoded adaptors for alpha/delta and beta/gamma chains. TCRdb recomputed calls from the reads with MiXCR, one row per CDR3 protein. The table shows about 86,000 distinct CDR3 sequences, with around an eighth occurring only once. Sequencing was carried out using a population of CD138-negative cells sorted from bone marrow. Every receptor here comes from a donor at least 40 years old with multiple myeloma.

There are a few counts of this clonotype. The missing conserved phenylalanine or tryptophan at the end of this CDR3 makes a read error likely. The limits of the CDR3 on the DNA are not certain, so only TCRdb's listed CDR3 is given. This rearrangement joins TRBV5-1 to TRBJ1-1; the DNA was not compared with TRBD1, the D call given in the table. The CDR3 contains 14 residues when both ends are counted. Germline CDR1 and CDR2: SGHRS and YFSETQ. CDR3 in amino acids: CASSLDSGGRQVSL.

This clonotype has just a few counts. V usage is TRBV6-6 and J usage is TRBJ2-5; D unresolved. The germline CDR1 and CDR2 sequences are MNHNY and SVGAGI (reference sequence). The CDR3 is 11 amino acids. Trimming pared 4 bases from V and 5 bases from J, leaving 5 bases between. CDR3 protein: CASSSGETQYF. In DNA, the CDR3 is TGTGCCAGCAGTTCCGGGGAGACCCAGTACTTC.

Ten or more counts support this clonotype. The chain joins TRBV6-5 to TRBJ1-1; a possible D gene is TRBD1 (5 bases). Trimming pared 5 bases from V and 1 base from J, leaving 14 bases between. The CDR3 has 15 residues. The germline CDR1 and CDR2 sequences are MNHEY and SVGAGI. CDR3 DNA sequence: TGTGCCAGCAGTCCATCCGGGACGGAGAACACTGAAGCTTTCTTT. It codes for CASSPSGTENTEAFF.

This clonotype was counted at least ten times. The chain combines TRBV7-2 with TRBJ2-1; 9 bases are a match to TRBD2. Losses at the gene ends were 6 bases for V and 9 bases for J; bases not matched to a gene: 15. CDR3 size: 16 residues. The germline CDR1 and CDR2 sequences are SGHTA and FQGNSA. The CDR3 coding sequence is TGTGCCAGCAGTCCCAAGGGGGCGGGGGGGACGGGTGAGCAGTTCTTC. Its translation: CASSPKGAGGTGEQFF.

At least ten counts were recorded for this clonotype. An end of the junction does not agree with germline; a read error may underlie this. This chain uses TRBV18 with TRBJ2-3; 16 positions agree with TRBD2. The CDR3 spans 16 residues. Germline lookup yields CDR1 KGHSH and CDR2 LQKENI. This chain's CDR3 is CASSLGLAGGPDTQYF. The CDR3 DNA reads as TGCGCCAGCAGCTTGGGACTAGCGGGAGGGCCCGATACGCAGTATTTT.

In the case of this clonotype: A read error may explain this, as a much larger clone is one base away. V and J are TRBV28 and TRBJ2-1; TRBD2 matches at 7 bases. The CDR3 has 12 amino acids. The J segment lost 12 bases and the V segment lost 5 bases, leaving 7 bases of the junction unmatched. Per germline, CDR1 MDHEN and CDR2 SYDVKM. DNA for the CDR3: TGTGCCAGCAGTCCGGGTACGGGGGGGCAGTTCTTC. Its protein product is CASSPGTGGQFF.

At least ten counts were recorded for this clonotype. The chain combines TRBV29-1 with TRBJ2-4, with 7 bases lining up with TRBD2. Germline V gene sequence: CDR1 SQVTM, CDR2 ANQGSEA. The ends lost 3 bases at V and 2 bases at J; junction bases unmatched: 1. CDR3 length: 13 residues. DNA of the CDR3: TGCAGCGTTGAGGGGACTACCAAAAACATTCAGTACTTC. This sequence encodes CSVEGTTKNIQYF. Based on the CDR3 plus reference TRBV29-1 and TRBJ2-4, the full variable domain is SAVISQKPSRDICQRGTSLTIQCQVDSQVTMMFWYRQQPGQSLTLIATANQGSEATYESGFVIDKFPISRPNLTFSTLTVSNMSPEDSSIYLCSVEGTTKNIQYFGAGTRLSVL.